The 3 T cell receptor beta chains presented below share a single source sample, sequenced in a study of OX40 agonist ivuxolimab in advanced cancers. Some clones are missing from TCRdb's copy, which holds only in-frame ones; the method was immunoSEQ multiplex PCR. The sample consists of around 74,000 clones, around 93% of them appearing once. Sequencing used CD4+ or CD8+ T cells sorted from blood, obtained in a trial of the OX40 agonist ivuxolimab. The receptors shown here come from an adult with an advanced solid tumor such as melanoma, head and neck, liver or kidney cancer.

The J gene is TRBJ2-4, the V gene TRBV7-9; D ambiguous. CDR3 length equals 14 residues. Trimming pared 1 base from V and 10 bases from J, leaving 14 bases between. CDR1 is SEHNR and CDR2 is FQNEAQ in the germline V gene (reference sequence). The CDR3 DNA is TGTGCCAGCAGCTTAGGTGGGGATGGGTGGATTCAGTACTTC. Encoded protein: CASSLGGDGWIQYF.

The J gene is TRBJ2-7, the V gene TRBV5-6, with 8 bases aligning to TRBD1. V gave up 4 bases and J gave up 6 bases; unmatched junction bases: 12. The germline CDR1 and CDR2 sequences are SGHDT and YYEEEE. The CDR3 runs to 15 residues. Here the CDR3 reads CASSPRQGLRLEQYF. Written as DNA, the CDR3 is TGTGCCAGCAGCCCAAGACAGGGGCTTCGACTCGAGCAGTACTTC. The whole variable domain, remainder taken from reference TRBV5-6 and TRBJ2-7, is DAGVTQSPTHLIKTRGQQVTLRCSPKSGHDTVSWYQQALGQGPQFIFQYYEEEERQRGNFPDRFSGHQFPNYSSELNVNALLLGDSALYLCASSPRQGLRLEQYFGPGTRLTVT.

V is TRBV7-2 and J is TRBJ2-7; D might be TRBD1 or TRBD2, each matching 5 bases. The length of the CDR3 is 15 residues. Deletions cut 3 bases from V and 5 bases from J, with 17 bases between. Germline values: CDR1 SGHTA, CDR2 FQGNSA. The CDR3 is CASSFRRGRWDEQYF. The CDR3 DNA sequence: TGTGCCAGCAGCTTCCGACGGGGCCGTTGGGACGAGCAGTACTTC.